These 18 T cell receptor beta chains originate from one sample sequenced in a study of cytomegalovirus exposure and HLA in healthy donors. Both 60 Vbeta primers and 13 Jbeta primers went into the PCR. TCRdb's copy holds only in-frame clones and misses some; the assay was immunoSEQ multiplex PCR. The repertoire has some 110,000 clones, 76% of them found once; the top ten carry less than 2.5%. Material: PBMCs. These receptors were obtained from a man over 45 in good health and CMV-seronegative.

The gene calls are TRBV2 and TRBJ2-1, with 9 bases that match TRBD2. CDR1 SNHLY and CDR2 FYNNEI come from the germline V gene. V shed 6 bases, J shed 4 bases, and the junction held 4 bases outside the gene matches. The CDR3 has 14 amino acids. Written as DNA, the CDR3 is TGTGCCAGCAGATCCAGCGGGGGGTACAATGAGCAGTTCTTC. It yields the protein CASRSSGGYNEQFF.

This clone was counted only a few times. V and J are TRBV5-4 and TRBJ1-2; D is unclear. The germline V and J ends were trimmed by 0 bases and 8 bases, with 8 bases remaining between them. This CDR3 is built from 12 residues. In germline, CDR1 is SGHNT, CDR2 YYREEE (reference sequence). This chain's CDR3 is CASSLGLLGYTF. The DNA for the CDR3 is TGTGCCAGCAGCTTGGGGCTGTTGGGCTACACCTTC.

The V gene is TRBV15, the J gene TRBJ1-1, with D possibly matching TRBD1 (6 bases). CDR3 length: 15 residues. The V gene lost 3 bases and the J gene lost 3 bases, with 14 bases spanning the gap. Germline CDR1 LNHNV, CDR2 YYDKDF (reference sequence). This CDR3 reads CATSRAQGRDTEAFF. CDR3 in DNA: TGTGCCACCAGCAGGGCCCAGGGGCGGGACACTGAAGCTTTCTTT.

CDR3 bases: TGTGCCAGCAGCTACGGCTGGGGCGGAGAGGACGAGCAGTACTTC. It specifies CASSYGWGGEDEQYF. The chain couples TRBV11-2 to TRBJ2-7, with a tentative D call TRBD1 (5 bases). The germline V and J ends were trimmed by 4 bases and 5 bases, with 18 bases remaining between them. Germline V gene lookup returns CDR1 SGHAT and CDR2 FQNNGV. This CDR3 is 15 amino acids long.

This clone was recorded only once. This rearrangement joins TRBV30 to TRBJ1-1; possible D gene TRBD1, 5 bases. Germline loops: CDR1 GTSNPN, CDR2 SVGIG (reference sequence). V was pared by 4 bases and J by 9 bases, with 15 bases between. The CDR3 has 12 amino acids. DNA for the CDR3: TGTGCCTGGAATTTTGGGGACTCCAAAGCTTTCTTT. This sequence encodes CAWNFGDSKAFF.

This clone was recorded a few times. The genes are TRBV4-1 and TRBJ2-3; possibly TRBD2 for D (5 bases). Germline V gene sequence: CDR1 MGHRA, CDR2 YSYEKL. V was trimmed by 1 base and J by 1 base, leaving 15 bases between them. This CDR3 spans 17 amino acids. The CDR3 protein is CASSQAPASLGTDTQYF. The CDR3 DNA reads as TGCGCCAGCAGCCAAGCACCAGCTAGCTTGGGCACAGATACGCAGTATTTT.

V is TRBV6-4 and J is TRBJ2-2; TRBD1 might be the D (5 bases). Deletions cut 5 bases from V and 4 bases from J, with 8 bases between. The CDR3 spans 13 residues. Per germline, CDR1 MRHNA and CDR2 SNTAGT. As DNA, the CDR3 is TGTGCCAGCAGTTCAGGGTCCACCGGGGAGCTGTTTTTT. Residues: CASSSGSTGELFF.

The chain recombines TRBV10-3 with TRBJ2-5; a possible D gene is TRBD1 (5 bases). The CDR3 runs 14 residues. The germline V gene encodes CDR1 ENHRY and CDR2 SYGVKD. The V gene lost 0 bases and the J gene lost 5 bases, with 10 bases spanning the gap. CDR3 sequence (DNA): TGTGCCATCAGTGAGTCTGGGGCAGGGGAGACCCAGTACTTC. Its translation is CAISESGAGETQYF.

CDR3 loop: CTSSPRGPVGAEAFF. The CDR3 coding sequence is TGCACCAGCAGCCCCAGGGGGCCGGTGGGCGCTGAAGCTTTCTTT. The chain has TRBV1 and TRBJ1-1; TRBD1 is taken as the D call from the table, unchecked against the DNA. TRBV1 is a recognized pseudogene. This CDR3 has 15 residues.

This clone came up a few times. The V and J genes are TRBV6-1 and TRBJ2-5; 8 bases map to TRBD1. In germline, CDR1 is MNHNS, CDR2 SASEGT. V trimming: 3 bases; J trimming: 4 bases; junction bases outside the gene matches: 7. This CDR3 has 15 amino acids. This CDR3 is CASSDGDRLPETQYF. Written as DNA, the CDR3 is TGTGCCAGCAGTGACGGGGACAGGTTACCAGAGACCCAGTACTTC.

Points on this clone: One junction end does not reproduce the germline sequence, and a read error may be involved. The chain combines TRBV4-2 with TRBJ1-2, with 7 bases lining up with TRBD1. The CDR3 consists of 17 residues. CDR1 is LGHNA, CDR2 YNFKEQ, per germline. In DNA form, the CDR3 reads TGTGCCAGCACCCAAAGTCAACGACAGGGACCTAACTATGGCTACACCTTC. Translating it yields CASTQSQRQGPNYGYTF.

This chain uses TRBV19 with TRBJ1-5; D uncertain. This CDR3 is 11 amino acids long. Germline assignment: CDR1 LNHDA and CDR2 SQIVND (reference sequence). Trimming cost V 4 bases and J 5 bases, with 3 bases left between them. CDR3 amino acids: CASSRDQPQHF. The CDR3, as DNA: TGTGCCAGTAGTAGAGATCAGCCCCAGCATTTT. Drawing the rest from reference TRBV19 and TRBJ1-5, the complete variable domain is DGGITQSPKYLFRKEGQNVTLSCEQNLNHDAMYWYRQDPGQGLRLIYYSQIVNDFQKGDIAEGYSVSREKKESFPLTVTSAQKNPTAFYLCASSRDQPQHFGDGTRLSIL.

DNA of the CDR3: TGTGCCAGCAGTTACCCGGGACTAGCACAAGAGACCCAGTACTTC. As protein: CASSYPGLAQETQYF. The chain joins TRBV6-5 to TRBJ2-5, with 9 nucleotides matching TRBD2. Germline lookup yields CDR1 MNHEY and CDR2 SVGAGI. Unmatched junction bases numbered 3, after V lost 2 bases and J lost 2 bases. CDR3 size: 15 residues.

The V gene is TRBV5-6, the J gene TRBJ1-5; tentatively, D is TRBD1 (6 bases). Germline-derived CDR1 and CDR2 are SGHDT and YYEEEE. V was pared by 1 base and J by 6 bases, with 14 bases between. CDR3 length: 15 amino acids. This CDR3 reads CASSLRGGGSQPQHF. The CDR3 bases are TGTGCCAGCAGCTTGCGGGGAGGGGGAAGTCAGCCCCAGCATTTT.

The CDR3 sequence is CASRGGDGGEAFF. As DNA, the CDR3 is TGTGCCAGCAGAGGAGGGGACGGGGGTGAAGCTTTCTTT. This chain links TRBV6-6 with TRBJ1-1, with D maybe TRBD1 (5 bases). Trimming stripped 6 bases from V and 7 bases from J, with 15 bases between. CDR3 length equals 13 residues. The germline CDR1 and CDR2 sequences are MNHNY and SVGAGI (reference sequence).

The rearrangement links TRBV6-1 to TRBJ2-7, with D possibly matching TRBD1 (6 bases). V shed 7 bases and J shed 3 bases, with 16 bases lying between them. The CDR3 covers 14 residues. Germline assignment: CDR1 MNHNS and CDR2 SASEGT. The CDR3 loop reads CASTPPGHIYEQYV. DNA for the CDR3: TGTGCCAGCACCCCTCCGGGACACATCTACGAGCAGTACGTC.

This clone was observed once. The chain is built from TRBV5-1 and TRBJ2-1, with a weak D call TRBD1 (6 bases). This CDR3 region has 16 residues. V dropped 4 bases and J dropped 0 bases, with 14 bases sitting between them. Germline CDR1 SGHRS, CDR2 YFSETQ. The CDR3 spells CASSPGQRTSYNEQFF. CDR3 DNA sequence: TGCGCCAGCAGCCCCGGACAGAGAACCTCCTACAATGAGCAGTTCTTC.

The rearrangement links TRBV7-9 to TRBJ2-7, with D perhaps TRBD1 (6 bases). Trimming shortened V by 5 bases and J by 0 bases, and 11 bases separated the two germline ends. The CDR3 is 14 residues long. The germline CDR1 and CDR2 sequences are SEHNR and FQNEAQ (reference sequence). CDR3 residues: CASSPQQGSYEQYV. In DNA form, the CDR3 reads TGTGCCAGCAGCCCCCAACAGGGCTCCTACGAGCAGTACGTC.